The next 20 T cell receptor beta chains were all read from a single sample in a study of cytomegalovirus exposure and HLA in healthy donors. PCR used 60 Vbeta primers and 13 Jbeta primers. Sequencing was performed with immunoSEQ multiplex PCR; in TCRdb, only in-frame clones are kept and a portion is missing. The sample lists roughly 120,000 clones; approximately 78% were seen once. Sequenced: PBMCs. These receptors came from a woman aged 40 to 55 in good health and CMV-seropositive.

This chain links TRBV29-1 with TRBJ1-2; D perhaps matches TRBD1 (6 bases). The CDR3 consists of 13 residues. V lost 2 bases and J lost 2, with 9 bases in between. Germline lookup yields CDR1 SQVTM and CDR2 ANQGSEA. CDR3 region: CSVEQGPNYGYTF. The CDR3 DNA reads as TGCAGCGTTGAACAGGGGCCGAACTATGGCTACACCTTC.

A few counts support this clone. This rearrangement joins TRBV9 to TRBJ1-3, with a tentative D call TRBD1 (6 bases). This CDR3 is 13 amino acids long. The germline V gene has CDR1 SGDLS and CDR2 YYNGEE. Trimming removed 4 bases from V and 9 bases from J, with 14 bases in between. CDR3 sequence (DNA): TGTGCCAGCAGCCTGAGGGGGGGTAGCACCATATATTTT. It translates to CASSLRGGSTIYF.

This clone was seen just once. The chain combines TRBV6-5 with TRBJ1-2; no definite D call. V was pared by 5 bases and J by 5 bases, with 9 bases between. There are 12 residues in the CDR3. CDR1 is MNHEY and CDR2 is SVGAGI in the germline V gene. For the CDR3, the DNA is TGTGCCAGCAGTCCGCCCGGTTATGGCTACACCTTC. Translated: CASSPPGYGYTF.

The chain is built from TRBV7-8 and TRBJ2-5; D unclear. The germline V and J ends were trimmed by 5 bases and 3 bases, with 13 bases remaining between them. This CDR3 has 14 residues. The germline CDR1 and CDR2 sequences are SGHVS and FQNEAQ. The CDR3 is CASSPSVSEETQYF. DNA for the CDR3: TGTGCCAGCAGCCCATCGGTATCTGAAGAGACCCAGTACTTC.

V usage is TRBV27 and J usage is TRBJ1-5; 8 bases map to TRBD1. The CDR3 consists of 14 residues. Germline V gene data show CDR1 as MNHEY and CDR2 as SMNVEV (reference sequence). Trimming took 6 bases from V and 4 from J; bases not matched to a gene: 5. CDR3 loop: CASSDWTGNQPQHF. The CDR3, as DNA: TGTGCCAGCAGCGATTGGACAGGGAATCAGCCCCAGCATTTT.

This sequence joins TRBV9 and TRBJ1-1; 10 nucleotides align to TRBD1. The CDR3 extends over 15 amino acids. Germline CDR1 SGDLS, CDR2 YYNGEE. The V gene end was trimmed by 2 bases and the J gene end by 3 bases; junction bases not matched to a gene: 4. The CDR3 here is CASSVAGTGDTEAFF. CDR3 sequence (DNA): TGTGCCAGCAGCGTCGCCGGGACAGGGGACACTGAAGCTTTCTTT.

The rearrangement joins TRBV2 to TRBJ2-1, with TRBD2 as a possible D gene (5 bases). Germline V gene lookup returns CDR1 SNHLY and CDR2 FYNNEI. The V end lost 4 bases, the J end lost 8 bases, and 9 bases lay between the germline ends. CDR3 length equals 12 residues. CDR3 nucleotide sequence: TGTGCCAGCAGTGGCAGCGGCGATGAGCAGTTCTTC. Amino acids: CASSGSGDEQFF.

The chain employs TRBV7-8 and TRBJ2-7; D unclear. The length of the CDR3 is 14 residues. V dropped 5 bases and J dropped 0 bases, with 11 bases sitting between them. Germline lookup yields CDR1 SGHVS and CDR2 FQNEAQ. CDR3 nucleotides: TGTGCCAGCAGCCCCCGGTCCTTCTCCTACGAGCAGTACTTC. The encoded protein is CASSPRSFSYEQYF.

In DNA, the CDR3 is TGTGCCAGCAGCACAGGAGGGGATGGCGGGGAGCTGTTTTTT. It is translated as CASSTGGDGGELFF. This chain connects TRBV6-4 to TRBJ2-2; perhaps TRBD2 as D (6 bases). V dropped 6 bases and J dropped 7 bases, with 15 bases sitting between them. CDR3 length: 14 residues. From germline, CDR1 is MRHNA and CDR2 SNTAGT.

CDR3 loop: CASSRGSLGNEAFF. CDR3 nucleotide sequence: TGTGCCAGCAGCAGGGGGAGTCTAGGGAATGAAGCTTTCTTT. V is TRBV7-2 and J is TRBJ1-1; TRBD1 might be the D (6 bases). This CDR3 is built from 14 residues. Germline V gene data show CDR1 as SGHTA and CDR2 as FQGNSA. Trimming cost V 5 bases and J 7 bases, with 17 bases left between them.

This chain's CDR3 is CASSEPTRISTDTQYF. The CDR3 DNA reads as TGTGCCAGCAGTGAACCGACCAGGATAAGCACAGATACGCAGTATTTT. The rearrangement joins TRBV25-1 to TRBJ2-3; D is ambiguous. Trimming shortened V by 2 bases and J by 0 bases, and 12 bases separated the two germline ends. This CDR3 spans 16 amino acids. In germline, CDR1 is MGHDK, CDR2 SYGVNS.

The chain carries TRBV7-2 and TRBJ1-3, with a possible D match to TRBD1 (6 bases). Trimming cost V 1 base and J 4 bases, with 11 bases left between them. The CDR3 has 15 amino acids. In germline, CDR1 is SGHTA, CDR2 FQGNSA. CDR3 DNA sequence: TGTGCCAGCAGCTTAGTCGCAGGGGCAGGAAACACCATATATTTT. Its translation: CASSLVAGAGNTIYF.

The CDR3: CASSQNSGEKLFF. CDR3 nucleotides: TGTGCCAGCAGCCAAAACAGCGGCGAAAAACTGTTTTTT. J is TRBJ1-4 and V is TRBV7-9; D remains unclear. With 5 bases removed from V and 8 bases from J, the gap between germline ends came to 12 bases. The CDR3 is 13 residues long. Germline CDR1 and CDR2: SEHNR and FQNEAQ (reference sequence).

The gene calls are TRBV9 and TRBJ2-5, with 7 bases lining up with TRBD2. Germline assignment: CDR1 SGDLS and CDR2 YYNGEE. Trimming removed 4 bases from V and 5 bases from J; junction bases left unmatched: 14. This CDR3 contains 16 residues. The CDR3 region has the DNA TGTGCCAGCAGCTCAGGGACTATTAACGCTTGGGAGACCCAGTACTTC. Residues: CASSSGTINAWETQYF.

CDR3 in amino acids: CASSLSGLGSYGYTF. Written as DNA, the CDR3 is TGTGCCAGCAGCCTATCGGGGTTGGGAAGCTATGGCTACACCTTC. The gene calls are TRBV6-5 and TRBJ1-2, with D hard to call. Germline V gene data show CDR1 as MNHEY and CDR2 as SVGAGI. The V and J ends lost 6 bases and 4 bases respectively, with 18 bases between them. The CDR3 sequence is 15 residues long.

The rearrangement links TRBV9 to TRBJ2-5; tentatively, D is TRBD2 (6 bases). Matching the DNA end better, TRBJ2-7 makes the J call doubtful. The CDR3 extends over 15 amino acids. CDR1 and CDR2 from the germline V gene are SGDLS and YYNGEE. The CDR3 loop is CASSVSSVRAYEQYF. The CDR3 nucleotides read TGTGCCAGCAGCGTCTCTAGCGTTCGCGCCTACGAGCAGTACTTC.

The chain has TRBV11-3 and TRBJ2-2, with D maybe TRBD2 (5 bases). Trimming pared 5 bases from V and 7 bases from J, leaving 8 bases between. The CDR3 consists of 12 residues. Germline V gene lookup returns CDR1 SGHNT and CDR2 YENEEA. The CDR3 spells CASSRGRGELFF. As DNA, the CDR3 is TGTGCCAGCAGCCGAGGGCGCGGGGAGCTGTTTTTT. The full variable domain, its missing parts supplied by reference TRBV11-3 and TRBJ2-2, is EAGVVQSPRYKIIEKKQPVAFWCNPISGHNTLYWYLQNLGQGPELLIRYENEEAVDDSQLPKDRFSAERLKGVDSTLKIQPAELGDSAVYLCASSRGRGELFFGEGSRLTVL.

A single count supports this clone. The V gene is TRBV6-6, the J gene TRBJ2-7, with 9 bases identical to TRBD1. Germline loops: CDR1 MNHNY, CDR2 SVGAGI (reference sequence). The CDR3 length is 12 residues. J lost 2 bases, V lost 8 bases, and 1 base had no gene match. The CDR3 DNA reads as TGTGCCAGCCGGACAGGGGCCTACGAGCAGTACTTC. Amino acids: CASRTGAYEQYF.

A few counts support this clone. The rearrangement links TRBV29-1 to TRBJ1-4; the D gene is possibly TRBD1 (6 bases). V was clipped by 4 bases and J by 4 bases, with 13 bases between them. CDR3 size: 14 residues. CDR1 is SQVTM and CDR2 is ANQGSEA in the germline V gene. Here the CDR3 DNA reads TGCAGCGTTGGGGGGCGACAGAGTAATGAAAAACTGTTTTTT. This codes for CSVGGRQSNEKLFF.

V is TRBV2 and J is TRBJ1-5; D is ambiguous. V gave up 7 bases and J gave up 0 bases, with 10 bases separating them. CDR3 size: 14 residues. CDR1 is SNHLY and CDR2 is FYNNEI in the germline V gene. The CDR3 DNA is TGTGCCAGCAATGGAGGAGGTAGCAATCAGCCCCAGCATTTT. Its translation is CASNGGGSNQPQHF.